These 15 T cell receptor beta chains were sequenced from one sample in a study of T cells in tuberculosis. Libraries were prepared by immunoSEQ multiplex PCR; TCRdb keeps only in-frame clonotypes and omits some of them. In the table there are 25,000 to 35,000 clones, 86% of which are singletons. Noted time point: new active TB diagnosis, blood taken before or within 7 days of starting treatment. This specimen was PBMCs, taken at tuberculosis diagnosis. Receptors were obtained from an adult with tuberculosis.

This sequence joins TRBV4-1 and TRBJ2-7, with 7 nucleotides matching TRBD1. J lost 4 bases, V lost 1 base, and 4 bases had no gene match. The CDR3 extends over 14 amino acids. Germline CDR1 reads MGHRA; CDR2 reads YSYEKL. The CDR3 nucleotides read TGCGCCAGCAGCCAAGTGGGACAGTATTACGAGCAGTACTTC. Translating gives CASSQVGQYYEQYF.

The rearrangement uses TRBV10-2 and TRBJ1-5; no firm D call. CDR3 length: 13 amino acids. V was cut by 5 bases and J by 0 bases, with 5 bases left in between. Germline CDR1 WSHSY, CDR2 SAAADI. The CDR3 DNA reads as TGCGCCAGCAGTTTTAATAGCAATCAGCCCCAGCATTTT. Translated: CASSFNSNQPQHF.

Notes on this clone: Different DNA sequences within this sample yield the same CDR3. The chain carries TRBV9 and TRBJ2-4; possible D gene TRBD2, 6 bases. V dropped 0 bases and J dropped 3 bases, with 7 bases sitting between them. There are 14 residues in the CDR3. The germline gives CDR1 SGDLS, CDR2 YYNGEE. CDR3 loop: CASSVGGGKNIQYF. In DNA form, the CDR3 reads TGTGCCAGCAGCGTAGGGGGAGGCAAAAACATTCAGTACTTC.

V usage is TRBV6-1 and J usage is TRBJ2-7, with TRBD2 matching 7 bases. From germline, CDR1 is MNHNS and CDR2 SASEGT. The CDR3 totals 12 residues. J lost 6 bases, V lost 1 base, and 0 bases had no gene match. In nucleotides, the CDR3 is TGTGCCAGCAGTGAAGGGGGGGGCGAGCAGTACTTC. It is translated as CASSEGGGEQYF.

The chain couples TRBV18 to TRBJ2-5; TRBD2 matches 9 bases. The CDR3 extends over 16 amino acids. In germline, CDR1 is KGHSH, CDR2 LQKENI. V lost 0 bases and J lost 4; bases outside the gene matches: 6. CDR3 in DNA: TGTGCCAGCTCACCACCGATGGCGGGGGGGCGAGAGACCCAGTACTTC. It specifies CASSPPMAGGRETQYF.

The V gene is TRBV2, the J gene TRBJ2-3, with 9 bases identical to TRBD2. The CDR3 is made up of 16 amino acids. V lost 7 bases to trimming and J lost 4 bases; unmatched junction nucleotides: 12. CDR1 is SNHLY, CDR2 FYNNEI, per germline. CDR3 DNA sequence: TGTGCCAGCAAAGCGCGGGGTAGCGGGGGCCCAGATACGCAGTATTTT. It translates to CASKARGSGGPDTQYF.

The CDR3 protein is CASSLALGTLTYEQYF. The DNA of the CDR3 is TGTGCCAGCAGCTTAGCGCTGGGCACTCTCACCTACGAGCAGTACTTC. V is TRBV7-8 and J is TRBJ2-7; D gene unclear. The CDR3 covers 16 residues. Germline CDR1 and CDR2: SGHVS and FQNEAQ. Trimming took off 0 bases at V and 2 bases at J, with 14 bases between the two ends.

In this sample, this clone turned up once. This chain connects TRBV19 to TRBJ1-5; 10 nucleotides agree with TRBD1. Germline V gene lookup returns CDR1 LNHDA and CDR2 SQIVND (reference sequence). V lost 5 bases and J lost 5; bases outside the gene matches: 9. The CDR3 contains 16 residues. The CDR3 DNA follows: TGTGCCAGTAGTCCAGGGGGAGACAGGGGGCATCAGCCCCAGCATTTT. Translated: CASSPGGDRGHQPQHF.

This clone appeared a few times. The chain links TRBV11-3 to TRBJ1-3, with 8 bases aligning to TRBD1. CDR3 size: 17 residues. CDR1 SGHNT and CDR2 YENEEA come from the germline V gene. V lost 5 bases to trimming and J lost 0 bases; unmatched junction nucleotides: 9. The CDR3 loop reads CASSKRDRMDSGNTIYF. The DNA for the CDR3 is TGTGCCAGCAGCAAAAGGGACAGGATGGACTCTGGAAACACCATATATTTT.

V usage is TRBV5-1 and J usage is TRBJ1-2; 11 nucleotides match TRBD1. CDR3 length equals 13 residues. With 4 bases clipped from V and 7 bases from J, the junction kept 3 bases outside the gene matches. CDR1 is SGHRS, CDR2 YFSETQ, per germline. The CDR3, as DNA: TGCGCCAGCAGCACCGGACAGGGGGCTGGCTACACCTTC. It encodes CASSTGQGAGYTF.

The V and J genes are TRBV15 and TRBJ2-6; 8 positions match TRBD1. The CDR3 consists of 18 residues. Unmatched junction bases numbered 13, after V lost 5 bases and J lost 4 bases. Per the germline V gene, CDR1 is LNHNV and CDR2 is YYDKDF (reference sequence). The CDR3 sequence: CATSSWGTGLKGANVLTF. The CDR3 DNA is TGTGCCACCAGCTCCTGGGGGACAGGTCTAAAAGGGGCCAACGTCCTGACTTTC.

V usage is TRBV29-1 and J usage is TRBJ2-7, with TRBD1 identical over 10 bases. Trimming cost V 5 bases and J 1 base; bases outside gene matches: 5. Germline V lookup: CDR1 SQVTM, CDR2 ANQGSEA. CDR3 length: 14 amino acids. CDR3 sequence: CSVRGQGRSYEQYF. CDR3 sequence (DNA): TGCAGCGTTCGGGGACAGGGGAGGTCCTACGAGCAGTACTTC.

The rearrangement joins TRBV6-6 to TRBJ2-7, with D possibly matching TRBD2 (5 bases). V was cut by 6 bases and J by 1 base, with 10 bases left in between. From germline, CDR1 is MNHNY and CDR2 SVGAGI (reference sequence). The CDR3 loop spans 13 amino acids. This CDR3 is CASRHRDSYEQYF. The CDR3 nucleotides are TGTGCCAGCAGACACCGGGATTCCTACGAGCAGTACTTC.

This sequence joins TRBV25-1 and TRBJ2-7; TRBD1 is a possible D gene (6 bases). Germline values: CDR1 MGHDK, CDR2 SYGVNS. V was pared by 10 bases and J by 5 bases, with 12 bases between. This CDR3 is built from 11 residues. CDR3 in DNA: TGTGCCACCCAAACAGGGCACGAGCAGTACTTC. It codes for CATQTGHEQYF.

The CDR3 DNA sequence: TGCAGCGTTGGAGGTACCATAGAGACCCAGTACTTC. Its protein is CSVGGTIETQYF. The rearrangement uses TRBV29-1 and TRBJ2-5, with D hard to call. This CDR3 region has 12 residues. V was clipped by 4 bases and J by 4 bases, with 10 bases between them. The germline V gene has CDR1 SQVTM and CDR2 ANQGSEA.